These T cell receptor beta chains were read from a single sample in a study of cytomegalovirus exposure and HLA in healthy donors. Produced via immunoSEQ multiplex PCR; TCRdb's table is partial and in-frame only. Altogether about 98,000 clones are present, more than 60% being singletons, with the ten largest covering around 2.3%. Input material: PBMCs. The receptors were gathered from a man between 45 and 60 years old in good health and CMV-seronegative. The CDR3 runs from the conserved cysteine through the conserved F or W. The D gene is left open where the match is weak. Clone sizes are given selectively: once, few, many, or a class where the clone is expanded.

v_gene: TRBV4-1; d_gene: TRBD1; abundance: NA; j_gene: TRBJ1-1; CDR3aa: CASSPAEGATEAFF; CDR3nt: TGCGCCAGCAGCCCAGCCGAGGGGGCGACTGAAGCTTTCTTT
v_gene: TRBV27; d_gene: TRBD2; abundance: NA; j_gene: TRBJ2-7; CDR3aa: CASTPSGVGYEQYF; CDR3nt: TGTGCCAGCACCCCTAGCGGGGTGGGGTACGAGCAGTACTTC
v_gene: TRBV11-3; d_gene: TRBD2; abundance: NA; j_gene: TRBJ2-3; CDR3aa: CASSEGTSGDTQYF; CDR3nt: TGTGCCAGCAGCGAAGGGACTAGCGGAGATACGCAGTATTTT
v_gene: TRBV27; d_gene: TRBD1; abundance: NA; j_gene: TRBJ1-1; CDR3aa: CASSSRTGAQAFF; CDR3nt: TGTGCCAGCAGTTCCCGGACAGGGGCGCAGGCTTTCTTT
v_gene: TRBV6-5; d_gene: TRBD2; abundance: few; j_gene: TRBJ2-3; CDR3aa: CASSRTSGTITQYF; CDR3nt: TGTGCCAGCAGTCGGACTAGCGGGACCATCACGCAGTATTTT
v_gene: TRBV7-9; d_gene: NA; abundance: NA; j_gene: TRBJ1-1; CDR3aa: CASSEQENTEAFF; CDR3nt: TGTGCCAGCAGCGAACAGGAGAACACTGAAGCTTTCTTT
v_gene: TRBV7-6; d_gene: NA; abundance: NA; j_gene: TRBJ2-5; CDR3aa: CASARSPGQETQYF; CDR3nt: TGTGCCAGTGCTCGTTCTCCAGGCCAAGAGACCCAGTACTTC
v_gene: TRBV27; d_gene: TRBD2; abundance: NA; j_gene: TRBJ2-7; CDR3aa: CASSSYTGTNSYEQYF; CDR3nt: TGTGCCAGCAGTTCTTATACCGGGACTAACTCCTACGAGCAGTACTTC
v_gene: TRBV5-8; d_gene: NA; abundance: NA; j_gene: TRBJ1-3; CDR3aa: CASSFEGYSGNTIYF; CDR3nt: TGTGCCAGCAGCTTTGAGGGTTACTCTGGAAACACCATATATTTT
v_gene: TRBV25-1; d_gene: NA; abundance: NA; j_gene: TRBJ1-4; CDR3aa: CASSVGRGVGNEKLFF; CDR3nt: TGTGCCAGCAGTGTCGGGCGCGGGGTGGGGAATGAAAAACTGTTTTTT
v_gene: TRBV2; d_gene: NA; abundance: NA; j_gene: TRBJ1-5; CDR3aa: CASSGSDGSQPQHF; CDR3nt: TGTGCCAGCTCCGGATCCGACGGGAGTCAGCCCCAGCATTTT
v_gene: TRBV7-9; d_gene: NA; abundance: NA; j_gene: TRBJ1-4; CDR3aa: CASSSKSLRGFNEKLFF; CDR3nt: TGTGCCAGCAGCTCAAAATCATTGAGGGGGTTTAATGAAAAACTGTTTTTT
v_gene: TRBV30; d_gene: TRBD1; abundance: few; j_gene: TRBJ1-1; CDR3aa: CAWSGSETGANTEAFF; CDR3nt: TGTGCCTGGAGCGGATCCGAGACAGGGGCGAACACTGAAGCTTTCTTT
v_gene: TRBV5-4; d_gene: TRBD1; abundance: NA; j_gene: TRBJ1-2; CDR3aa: CASSPTGEDGYTF; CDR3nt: TGTGCCAGCAGCCCTACAGGGGAGGATGGCTACACCTTC
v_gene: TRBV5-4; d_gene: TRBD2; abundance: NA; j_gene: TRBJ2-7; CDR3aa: CASSSGLAGATYEQYF; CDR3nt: TGTGCCAGCAGCTCGGGACTAGCGGGAGCTACCTACGAGCAGTACTTC
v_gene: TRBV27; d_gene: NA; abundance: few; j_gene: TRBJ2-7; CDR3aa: CASSTRSSNYEQYF; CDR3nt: TGTGCCAGCAGTACGCGGTCCAGCAACTACGAGCAGTACTTC
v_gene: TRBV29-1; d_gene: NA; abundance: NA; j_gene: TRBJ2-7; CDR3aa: CSAWAPQEQYF; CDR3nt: TGCAGCGCCTGGGCCCCCCAGGAGCAGTACTTC
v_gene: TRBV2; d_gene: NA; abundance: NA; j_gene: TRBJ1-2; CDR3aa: CASSAAGEPDFANYGYTF; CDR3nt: TGTGCCAGCAGTGCCGCAGGGGAACCCGACTTCGCTAACTATGGCTACACCTTC
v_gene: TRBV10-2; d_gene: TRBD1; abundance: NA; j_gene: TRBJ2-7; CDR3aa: CASSLSRDRETYEQYF; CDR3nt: TGCGCCAGCAGTTTATCCCGGGACAGGGAGACCTACGAGCAGTACTTC
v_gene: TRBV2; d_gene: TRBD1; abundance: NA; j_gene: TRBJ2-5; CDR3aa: CASTSDRSGTQYF; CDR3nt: TGTGCCAGCACCTCGGACAGGAGCGGGACCCAGTACTTC
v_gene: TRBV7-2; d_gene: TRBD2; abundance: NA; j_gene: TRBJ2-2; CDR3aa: CASSLLTGSGRGNTGELFF; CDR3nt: TGTGCCAGCAGCTTATTGACCGGAAGCGGGAGGGGGAACACCGGGGAGCTGTTTTTT
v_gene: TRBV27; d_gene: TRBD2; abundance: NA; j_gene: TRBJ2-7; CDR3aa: CASSPGTSSYEQYF; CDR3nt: TGTGCCAGCAGCCCCGGGACTAGCAGCTACGAGCAGTACTTC
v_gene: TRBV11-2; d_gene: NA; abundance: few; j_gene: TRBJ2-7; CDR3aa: CASSSVDSASYEQYF; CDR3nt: TGTGCCAGCAGCTCAGTGGACAGCGCCTCCTACGAGCAGTACTTC